These 26 T cell receptor beta chains were all obtained from the same sample, sequenced in a study of blood T cell repertoires in COVID-19. Libraries were prepared by immunoSEQ multiplex PCR; TCRdb keeps only in-frame clonotypes and omits some of them. The table shows about 74,000 clones, with about 86% occurring only once. Sequencing was carried out using peripheral blood. Receptors were obtained from an elderly woman with active or convalescent COVID-19.

V and J are TRBV4-2 and TRBJ1-2; D is possibly TRBD1 (6 bases). Germline CDR1 LGHNA, CDR2 YNFKEQ. The CDR3 covers 15 residues. V lost 1 base and J lost 4, with 13 bases in between. The CDR3 sequence is CASSQVLGGGYGYTF. The CDR3 bases are TGTGCCAGCAGCCAAGTATTAGGGGGTGGCTATGGCTACACCTTC.

The chain joins TRBV15 to TRBJ1-1; D uncertain. V dropped 3 bases and J dropped 1 base, with 9 bases sitting between them. Germline CDR1 is LNHNV and CDR2 is YYDKDF (reference sequence). This CDR3 has 14 amino acids. The CDR3 DNA reads as TGTGCCACCAGCAGGGGGAGACAGAACACTGAAGCTTTCTTT. Residues: CATSRGRQNTEAFF.

The V call is TRBV5-8, the J call TRBJ2-7; tentative D call: TRBD2 (6 bases). CDR3 length equals 17 residues. The V gene's germline CDR1 is SGHTS and CDR2 YDEGEE. Trimming removed 2 bases from V and 4 bases from J, with 22 bases in between. Here the CDR3 reads CASSLAGIGVGSYEQYF. The DNA for the CDR3 is TGTGCCAGCAGCTTAGCAGGGATCGGAGTCGGGAGTTACGAGCAGTACTTC.

CDR3 residues: CASSGQGTGEEKLFF. CDR3 DNA sequence: TGCGCCAGCAGCGGACAAGGGACAGGGGAGGAAAAACTGTTTTTT. This chain joins TRBV5-1 and TRBJ1-4; 10 nucleotides line up with TRBD1. Germline CDR1 SGHRS, CDR2 YFSETQ. Losses at the gene ends were 4 bases for V and 8 bases for J; bases not matched to a gene: 8. The CDR3 extends over 15 amino acids.

V usage is TRBV4-2 and J usage is TRBJ2-1, with 7 bases fitting TRBD1. Trimming removed 1 base from V and 0 bases from J; junction bases left unmatched: 9. Germline lookup yields CDR1 LGHNA and CDR2 YNFKEQ. This CDR3 has 18 amino acids. In DNA, the CDR3 is TGTGCCAGCAGCCAAGTTTCAAGGGGGCGAAGCTCCTACAATGAGCAGTTCTTC. It codes for CASSQVSRGRSSYNEQFF.

With regard to this clone: Other DNA sequences in the same sample also yield this CDR3. The rearrangement uses TRBV5-1 and TRBJ1-1, with 8 bases fitting TRBD1. V lost 1 base to trimming and J lost 1 base; unmatched junction nucleotides: 0. The germline CDR1 and CDR2 sequences are SGHRS and YFSETQ. There are 14 residues in the CDR3. The CDR3: CASSLTGGNTEAFF. CDR3 nucleotides: TGCGCCAGCAGCTTGACAGGGGGGAACACTGAAGCTTTCTTT.

The chain has TRBV5-4 and TRBJ2-7, with a tentative D call TRBD2 (6 bases). V was clipped by 3 bases and J by 6 bases, with 13 bases between them. The CDR3 consists of 13 residues. Germline V gene lookup returns CDR1 SGHNT and CDR2 YYREEE (reference sequence). CDR3 sequence reads: CASSSQRGGEQYF. The CDR3 DNA reads TGTGCCAGCAGCTCCCAGAGGGGAGGCGAGCAGTACTTC.

This chain joins TRBV13 and TRBJ2-2, with TRBD1 matching 8 bases. This CDR3 contains 14 residues. The germline gives CDR1 PRHDT, CDR2 FYEKMQ (reference sequence). With V trimmed by 1 base and J by 5 bases, 0 bases remained unmatched. CDR3 protein: CASSLDRGTGELFF. The CDR3, as DNA: TGTGCCAGCAGCTTAGACAGGGGGACCGGGGAGCTGTTTTTT. Full variable domain (outside the CDR3, taken from reference TRBV13 and TRBJ2-2): AAGVIQSPRHLIKEKRETATLKCYPIPRHDTVYWYQQGPGQDPQFLISFYEKMQSDKGSIPDRFSAQQFSDYHSELNMSSLELGDSALYFCASSLDRGTGELFFGEGSRLTVL.

Details on this clone: The sample holds other DNA sequences that translate to the same CDR3. The CDR3 loop reads CASSQAGGYGYTF. The CDR3 DNA is TGTGCCAGCAGCCAAGCGGGGGGGTATGGCTACACCTTC. This chain joins TRBV3-1 (or the pseudogene TRBV3-2) and TRBJ1-2; possibly TRBD1 for D (5 bases). Germline CDR1 LGHDT, CDR2 YNNKEL (reference sequence). This CDR3 comprises 13 residues. The ends were cut back, 1 base at V and 5 bases at J, with 8 bases in the middle.

This clone was observed a single time. V usage is TRBV19 and J usage is TRBJ1-2; 8 bases align to TRBD1. With 7 bases clipped from V and 0 bases from J, the junction kept 7 bases outside the gene matches. Germline CDR1 is LNHDA and CDR2 is SQIVND (reference sequence). The CDR3 totals 15 residues. This chain's CDR3 is CASTPTGQANYGYTF. In DNA, the CDR3 is TGTGCCAGTACCCCAACGGGACAGGCTAACTATGGCTACACCTTC.

J is TRBJ1-1 and V is TRBV6-4, with D perhaps TRBD1 (6 bases). This CDR3 contains 14 residues. Trimming removed 4 bases from V and 0 bases from J, with 9 bases in between. Germline V gene data show CDR1 as MRHNA and CDR2 as SNTAGT. The DNA for the CDR3 is TGTGCCAGCAGTGCGGACAGCATGAACACTGAAGCTTTCTTT. This sequence encodes CASSADSMNTEAFF.

V and J are TRBV10-2 and TRBJ1-1, with D maybe TRBD1 (5 bases). V lost 2 bases and J lost 4, with 8 bases in between. Germline CDR1 is WSHSY and CDR2 is SAAADI. The CDR3 extends over 13 amino acids. CDR3 in DNA: TGCGCCAGCAGTGAGCAGGGTGGCACTGAAGCTTTCTTT. Its protein product is CASSEQGGTEAFF.

This clone came up once. The gene calls are TRBV6-5 and TRBJ2-1; 7 bases are shared with TRBD1. CDR3 size: 13 residues. The V and J ends lost 6 bases and 5 bases, in that order; junction bases with no gene match: 4. Per germline, CDR1 MNHEY and CDR2 SVGAGI. This chain's CDR3 is CASRPGTDNEQFF. In nucleotides, the CDR3 is TGTGCCAGCAGGCCGGGGACAGACAATGAGCAGTTCTTC.

The chain is built from TRBV12-3 or TRBV12-4 and TRBJ2-1, with D hard to call. The V end was cut by 6 bases, the J end by 8 bases, with 11 bases between. The length of the CDR3 is 12 residues. The chain's CDR3 is CASRNPGDEQFF. DNA for the CDR3: TGTGCCAGCAGGAACCCAGGTGATGAGCAGTTCTTC.

The rearrangement uses TRBV14 and TRBJ2-1; tentatively, D is TRBD2 (6 bases). Germline assignment: CDR1 SGHDN and CDR2 FVKESK. Trimming stripped 0 bases from V and 7 bases from J, with 7 bases between. This CDR3 comprises 13 residues. The CDR3 here is CASSQDRGNEQFF. CDR3 coding DNA: TGTGCCAGCAGCCAAGATCGGGGGAATGAGCAGTTCTTC.

The rearrangement links TRBV5-1 to TRBJ2-1, with D tentatively TRBD1 (5 bases). V was pared by 4 bases and J by 10 bases, with 9 bases between. The CDR3 contains 11 residues. Germline CDR1 reads SGHRS; CDR2 reads YFSETQ. The CDR3 here is CASSLKGEQFF. The CDR3 region has the DNA TGCGCCAGCAGCCTCAAGGGGGAGCAGTTCTTC.

This clone appeared a few times. The CDR3, as DNA: TGTGCCAGCAGCTTAGTCGGGGGGTTCTCTGGAAACACCATATATTTT. Its protein product is CASSLVGGFSGNTIYF. J is TRBJ1-3 and V is TRBV7-9; possibly TRBD1 for D (5 bases). CDR3 length equals 16 residues. The V gene lost 1 base and the J gene lost 0 bases, with 10 bases spanning the gap. The germline V gene has CDR1 SEHNR and CDR2 FQNEAQ (reference sequence). The full variable domain, with the rest looked up from reference TRBV7-9 and TRBJ1-3, is DTGVSQNPRHKITKRGQNVTFRCDPISEHNRLYWYRQTLGQGPEFLTYFQNEAQLEKSRLLSDRFSAERPKGSFSTLEIQRTEQGDSAMYLCASSLVGGFSGNTIYFGEGSWLTVV.

The rearrangement uses TRBV12-5 and TRBJ2-2; 13 positions match TRBD2. The V gene's germline CDR1 is LGHNT and CDR2 FRNRAP. Trimming cost V 6 bases and J 5 bases; bases outside gene matches: 6. There are 16 residues in the CDR3. DNA for the CDR3: TGTGCTAGTGGCCCAGGGACTAGCGGGACTACCGGGGAGCTGTTTTTT. It specifies CASGPGTSGTTGELFF.

The chain combines TRBV3-1 (or the pseudogene TRBV3-2) with TRBJ2-2; 8 bases align to TRBD2. V shed 5 bases, J shed 4 bases, and the junction held 6 bases outside the gene matches. Germline V CDR1 and CDR2: LGHDT, YNNKEL (reference sequence). The CDR3 length is 15 residues. The chain's CDR3 is CASSYRSGSTGELFF. CDR3 DNA: TGTGCCAGCAGCTACAGGAGCGGGAGCACCGGGGAGCTGTTTTTT.

CDR3 amino acids: CASSPGLGLQETQYF. DNA of the CDR3: TGTGCCAGCAGCCCGGGACTAGGGTTACAAGAGACCCAGTACTTC. This chain connects TRBV7-2 to TRBJ2-5; the match to TRBD2 covers 8 bases. The CDR3 sequence is 15 residues long. Per germline, CDR1 SGHTA and CDR2 FQGNSA. J gave up 2 bases and V 5 bases, and 7 bases lay outside the gene matches.

The chain combines TRBV6-1 with TRBJ1-2; a weak D match, TRBD1 (6 bases). CDR3 length: 15 amino acids. Trimming removed 1 base at V and 6 bases at J, with 15 bases between. Germline V lookup: CDR1 MNHNS, CDR2 SASEGT. CDR3 nucleotide sequence: TGTGCCAGCAGTGAAGAGCTAGGCAGGGGCGATGGCTACACCTTC. Translated: CASSEELGRGDGYTF.

This chain links TRBV11-3 with TRBJ1-1, with 8 positions matching TRBD1. CDR1 is SGHNT, CDR2 YENEEA, per germline. V dropped 4 bases and J dropped 4; count of bases not matched to a gene: 5. CDR3 size: 14 residues. In DNA, the CDR3 is TGTGCCAGCAGCTCCCGGACAGGGAGCACTGAAGCTTTCTTT. Translation gives CASSSRTGSTEAFF. Supplemented by reference TRBV11-3 and TRBJ1-1, the full variable domain reads EAGVVQSPRYKIIEKKQPVAFWCNPISGHNTLYWYLQNLGQGPELLIRYENEEAVDDSQLPKDRFSAERLKGVDSTLKIQPAELGDSAVYLCASSSRTGSTEAFFGQGTRLTVV.

This rearrangement joins TRBV19 to TRBJ2-3; weak D call: TRBD2 (7 bases). This CDR3 has 16 amino acids. Trimming stripped 7 bases from V and 0 bases from J, with 17 bases between. Germline loops: CDR1 LNHDA, CDR2 SQIVND (reference sequence). The CDR3 sequence is CASTSGGTLSTDTQYF. For the CDR3, the DNA is TGTGCCAGTACCTCCGGGGGGACACTTAGCACAGATACGCAGTATTTT.

The chain uses TRBV18 and TRBJ2-5; 10 nucleotides align to TRBD2. CDR3 length: 15 amino acids. The V gene's germline CDR1 is KGHSH and CDR2 LQKENI. V was clipped by 3 bases and J by 5 bases; unmatched bases: 6. The CDR3 region is CASSPNSGGTETQYF. The CDR3 DNA reads TGTGCCAGCTCACCGAATAGCGGGGGGACGGAGACCCAGTACTTC.

This chain links TRBV3-1 (or the pseudogene TRBV3-2) with TRBJ2-3; D perhaps matches TRBD2 (5 bases). This CDR3 contains 15 residues. Germline CDR1 is LGHDT and CDR2 is YNNKEL (reference sequence). The ends were cut back, 3 bases at V and 5 bases at J, with 15 bases in the middle. CDR3 protein: CASSHTSRARDTQYF. The DNA of the CDR3 is TGTGCCAGCAGCCATACTAGTCGGGCAAGAGATACGCAGTATTTT.

The chain joins TRBV19 to TRBJ1-1; 10 nucleotides line up with TRBD1. The V and J ends lost 1 base and 2 bases, in that order; junction bases with no gene match: 4. The germline V gene encodes CDR1 LNHDA and CDR2 SQIVND (reference sequence). The CDR3 is 16 amino acids. This CDR3 reads CASSIAPTGGNTEAFF. Here the CDR3 DNA reads TGTGCCAGTAGTATAGCCCCGACAGGGGGCAACACTGAAGCTTTCTTT.